This T cell receptor beta chain was identified during a study of blood T cell repertoires in COVID-19. Study-wide context: Both acute and convalescent COVID-19 samples were obtained from the United States, Italy and Spain.

The CDR3 spans 13 residues. Germline assignment: CDR1 KGHDR and CDR2 SFDVKD. The germline V and J ends were trimmed by 5 bases and 0 bases, with 5 bases remaining between them. Clones were sequenced by immunoSEQ multiplex PCR, and TCRdb holds only the in-frame ones, with some missing. Here the sample spans over 85,000 clones, around nine tenths being singletons. The clonotype comes from a woman older than 75 with acute or convalescent COVID-19. This sequence joins TRBV24-1 and TRBJ2-3; no reliable D call. Sequenced: peripheral blood. For the CDR3, the DNA is TGTGCCACCAGTGGCGGCAGCACAGATACGCAGTATTTT. As protein: CATSGGSTDTQYF.